This TCR beta chain was profiled in a study of T cell responses to AZD1222 COVID-19 vaccine. With 8 bases removed from V and 10 bases from J, the gap between germline ends came to 18 bases. The CDR3 runs to 14 residues. The germline gives CDR1 LNHDA, CDR2 SQIVND (reference sequence). The table came from immunoSEQ multiplex PCR; TCRdb's copy has only in-frame clones and leaves some out. Of tens of thousands of clones in the sample, approximately 83% are singletons; the top ten hold around 20%. The source of this sequence is an adult in good health. The genes are TRBV19 and TRBJ1-6; maybe TRBD1 (6 bases). The source was peripheral blood, collected on day 0 of AZD1222 vaccination. CDR3 nucleotides: TGTGCCAGTCAGCAGGCGGGGGGCGACTCACCCCTCCACTTT. It translates to CASQQAGGDSPLHF.